This T cell receptor beta chain was observed in a study of graft-versus-host responses after intestinal transplantation. About the research overall: After anti-thymocyte globulin induction, recipients took tacrolimus and steroids for three to four years.

The CDR3 is 18 amino acids. CDR1 ENHRY and CDR2 SYGVKD come from the germline V gene. With 6 bases clipped from V and 0 bases from J, the junction kept 10 bases outside the gene matches. TCRdb's copy holds only in-frame clones and misses some; the assay was immunoSEQ multiplex PCR. The repertoire holds some 110,000 clones, with about 90% as singletons. About this clone itself: Its specificity is unknown.

Study-level findings and limits: GvH clones turned up in recipient marrow; some had shown up first in ileum or blood.

This sequence originates from a human donor who received an intestinal transplant. V usage is TRBV10-3 and J usage is TRBJ2-1, with TRBD2 matching over 11 bases. The sequencing here drew on unstimulated CD4+ T cells sorted from spleen or lymph node cells, taken before intestinal transplant. The CDR3 DNA reads TGTGCCATCAGACCCGGGACTAGCGGCCGGAGCTCCTACAATGAGCAGTTCTTC. Residues: CAIRPGTSGRSSYNEQFF.